This entry features one T cell receptor (beta chain) sequence. Its antigen is currently not known. No much larger clonotype is one base removed from it; base qualities were not supplied. The sample is drawn from a study of early T cells in non-severe SARS-CoV-2 infection (dated by TCRdb to the early 2020s). In the study overall: Bulk RNA from unsorted whole blood was used for TCR sequencing, so alpha and beta chains could not be paired.

A case-control design nested within a healthcare worker cohort in London, UK, was used, with weekly nasopharyngeal swab PCR tests and blood sampling performed. Healthcare workers were enrolled in the week of the UK lockdown, from 23 to 31 March 2020, and were followed every week for up to roughly 16 weeks. Here is what the overall study found, with its caveats: VDJdb matching was skewed toward anti-spike CD8 responses and likely underestimated virus-specific expansions, missing private and CD4 specificities.

As encoded in the germline V gene, CDR1 is MDHEN while CDR2 is SYDVKM. From its cysteine to its phenylalanine, the CDR3 spans 14 amino acids. Of the read, only the CDR3 DNA is kept; its 42 bases are in frame from base 1. V loses 3 bases of germline sequence and J loses 4 bases, and the interval between the two ends is 12 bases. Library prep was done by 5' RACE. The instrument given in TCRdb is NextSeq 500. In the TCR library protocol, unique molecular identifiers were attached to individual cDNA molecules to correct for PCR bias and sequencing error. Both TCR alpha and beta chains were sequenced, and tight co-correlation was observed between alpha and beta sequence abundances in each sample. Per the original workflow: Decombinator V4 was used to annotate the V gene, J gene and CDR3 of the TCR sequences. TCRs were defined as expanded if a significant change between any two time points was detected under a Poisson model with p below 0.0001. TCR abundances were normalised to the total number of TCRs sequenced per sample and were expressed as counts per million. MAIT TCRs were defined by TRAV1-2 paired with TRAJ12, TRAJ20 or TRAJ33, and iNKT TCRs by TRAV10 paired with TRAJ18. VDJdb, accessed on 1 November 2021, was searched for TCRs annotated for CMV, EBV and SARS-CoV-2, and TCRs annotated for more than one antigen were excluded. TCRdb trimmed public reads at Q25 via fastp, called clones via MiXCR and kept in-frame beta chains. A single entry per CDR3 protein holds the most common genes and DNA from its merged rows. TCRdb's processing, not the authors', yielded these V and J calls. This sample is represented by about 35,000 distinct CDR3 sequences; under 6% of them were singletons. Jointly, the top ten make up roughly an eighth of the sample.

Sequencing input: whole blood. The chain employs TRBV28 and TRBJ1-2, with the D gene not clear enough to name. The clonotype was recovered from an adult who was a healthcare worker with PCR-confirmed SARS-CoV-2 infection or an uninfected control (not recorded which). The CDR3 region has the sequence CASSFSKQSYGYTF. The nucleotides are TGTGCCAGCAGTTTCAGCAAACAGAGCTATGGCTACACCTTC.